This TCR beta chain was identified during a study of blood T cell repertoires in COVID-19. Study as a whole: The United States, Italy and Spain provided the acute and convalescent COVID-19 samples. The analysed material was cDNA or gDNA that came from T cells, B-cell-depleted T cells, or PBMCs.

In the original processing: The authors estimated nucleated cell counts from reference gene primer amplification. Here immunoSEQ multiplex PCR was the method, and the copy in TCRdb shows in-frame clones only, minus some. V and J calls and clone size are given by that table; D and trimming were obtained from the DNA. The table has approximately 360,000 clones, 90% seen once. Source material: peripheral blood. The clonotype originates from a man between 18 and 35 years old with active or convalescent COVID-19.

This CDR3 is CASSVGEEQGRMNTEAFF. CDR3 sequence (DNA): TGTGCCAGTAGTGTCGGTGAGGAGCAGGGTCGTATGAACACTGAAGCTTTCTTT. V gene TRBV19 combines with J gene TRBJ1-1; D possibly corresponds to TRBD1 (5 bases). Trimming stripped 5 bases from V and 0 bases from J, with 22 bases between. Germline V lookup: CDR1 LNHDA, CDR2 SQIVND (reference sequence). The CDR3 has 18 amino acids.